A selection of T cell receptor beta chains follows, all from one sample in a study of T cell responses to AZD1222 COVID-19 vaccine. TCRdb's copy holds only in-frame clones and misses some; the assay was immunoSEQ multiplex PCR. The sample gives approximately 70,000 clones, about 88% of which show up once; 4.8% is in the top ten. Here the sequenced sample was peripheral blood, taken 28 days after the second dose of the MenACWY control vaccine. The origin of the receptors is an adult who received the MenACWY meningococcal vaccine as a control. Each CDR3 is given with its conserved first and last residue. D genes are given only for firm matches. The size field is filled for only some rows; it gives once, few, many or a size class.

TGTGCCACACAGGGAGCTGGGGCCAACGTCCTGACTTTC	CATQGAGANVLTF	TRBV10-3	TRBJ2-6	-	-
TGCGCCAGCACCCTTAGGGGGGACTCGCAAGAGACCCAGTACTTC	CASTLRGDSQETQYF	TRBV5-1	TRBJ2-5	-	-
TGTGCCAGCAGTAGACAGGACTATGGCTACACCTTC	CASSRQDYGYTF	TRBV28	TRBJ1-2	once	-
TGTGCCAGCACCCAAGCCCCAGGGATAAGCTACGAGCAGTACTTC	CASTQAPGISYEQYF	TRBV27	TRBJ2-7	-	-
TGTGCCAGCTCGGCACAAAGGACAGGCGGAAATGAAAAACTGTTTTTT	CASSAQRTGGNEKLFF	TRBV18	TRBJ1-4	-	TRBD1
TGTGCCAGTAGTAGTATGGGGGGCAGCACCGGGGAGCTGTTTTTT	CASSSMGGSTGELFF	TRBV19	TRBJ2-2	-	-
TGCGCCAGCAGCCAGGGACTTTCGGGCTACGAGCAGTACTTC	CASSQGLSGYEQYF	TRBV4-3	TRBJ2-7	-	-
TGTGCCAGCACGGGCACCTCCTACGAGCAGTACTTC	CASTGTSYEQYF	TRBV28	TRBJ2-7	-	-
TGTGCCAGCTTCAGGGGCTCCAATGAAAAACTGTTTTTT	CASFRGSNEKLFF	TRBV18	TRBJ1-4	-	-
TGTGCCTGGAGTTACAGGGGCGGGGATGGTGAAAAACTGTTTTTT	CAWSYRGGDGEKLFF	TRBV30	TRBJ1-4	-	TRBD1